The next 11 T cell receptor beta chains were all read from a single sample in a study of blood T cell repertoires in COVID-19. Measured with immunoSEQ multiplex PCR; TCRdb has only the in-frame clones, and not every one. Of 50,000 or so clones listed, roughly 89% are singletons. Sequences were obtained from peripheral blood. The receptors derive from a human donor in a cohort sampled during active COVID-19.

The V gene is TRBV11-2, the J gene TRBJ2-1, with no clear D. The CDR3 length is 14 residues. Trimming took off 3 bases at V and 0 bases at J, with 6 bases between the two ends. Per the germline V gene, CDR1 is SGHAT and CDR2 is FQNNGV. The CDR3: CASSFSGSYNEQFF. The CDR3 DNA reads as TGTGCCAGCAGCTTTTCCGGCTCCTACAATGAGCAGTTCTTC.

The CDR3 loop is CASSLTGGRSRNSNQPQHF. For the CDR3, the DNA is TGTGCCAGCAGTCTTACAGGGGGCCGGTCCCGGAATAGCAATCAGCCCCAGCATTTT. The rearrangement uses TRBV6-6 and TRBJ1-5; 9 bases line up with TRBD1. V shed 5 bases, J shed 0 bases, and the junction held 14 bases outside the gene matches. Per the germline V gene, CDR1 is MNHNY and CDR2 is SVGAGI (reference sequence). The CDR3 loop spans 19 amino acids.

The chain links TRBV7-8 to TRBJ1-2; TRBD1 aligns across 11 bases. The ends lost 1 base at V and 6 bases at J; junction bases unmatched: 7. Looked up from germline, CDR1 is SGHVS and CDR2 is FQNEAQ. The CDR3 is made up of 16 amino acids. The CDR3 nucleotides read TGTGCCAGCAGCTTAGGGACAGGGGGCAATACCCATGGCTACACCTTC. It translates to CASSLGTGGNTHGYTF.

The CDR3 here is CATRDRGNEQFF. CDR3 in DNA: TGTGCCACCCGGGACAGAGGCAATGAGCAGTTCTTC. The chain carries TRBV15 and TRBJ2-1, with 7 positions matching TRBD1. CDR1 is LNHNV, CDR2 YYDKDF, per germline (reference sequence). Trimming removed 8 bases from V and 6 bases from J; junction bases left unmatched: 4. The CDR3 sequence is 12 residues long.

In its sample, this clone was seen once. The chain joins TRBV4-3 to TRBJ2-1, with no clear D. The CDR3 spans 16 residues. The germline gives CDR1 LGHNA, CDR2 YSLEER. Trimming stripped 0 bases from V and 0 bases from J, with 9 bases between. CDR3 nucleotides: TGCGCCAGCAGCCAAGATCGGTATAGCTCCTACAATGAGCAGTTCTTC. This translates into CASSQDRYSSYNEQFF.

The V call is TRBV7-9, the J call TRBJ2-1; 7 bases line up with TRBD1. V was pared by 5 bases and J by 4 bases, with 5 bases of the junction left unmatched. This CDR3 has 14 residues. The germline gives CDR1 SEHNR, CDR2 FQNEAQ (reference sequence). The CDR3 region has the DNA TGTGCCAGCAGCCAGGGACAGAATTACAATGAGCAGTTCTTC. As protein: CASSQGQNYNEQFF.

CDR3 bases: TGCGCCAGCAGCCCGACTAGCGGGGGGGAGGGTGAGCAGTTCTTC. Protein sequence: CASSPTSGGEGEQFF. V usage is TRBV5-1 and J usage is TRBJ2-1; 14 nucleotides agree with TRBD2. The germline V gene encodes CDR1 SGHRS and CDR2 YFSETQ. V lost 4 bases to trimming and J lost 9 bases; unmatched junction nucleotides: 6. This CDR3 has 15 amino acids.

This sequence joins TRBV29-1 and TRBJ1-2; D might be TRBD1 (5 bases). CDR3 length: 12 residues. Germline CDR1 SQVTM, CDR2 ANQGSEA. V gave up 0 bases and J gave up 7 bases, with 9 bases separating them. The DNA for the CDR3 is TGCAGCGTTGAAGATCTAAGGGGTGGCTACACCTTC. Translated: CSVEDLRGGYTF.

The chain combines TRBV28 with TRBJ2-7; TRBD2 is a possible D gene (5 bases). Germline assignment: CDR1 MDHEN and CDR2 SYDVKM. The V and J ends lost 3 bases and 2 bases respectively, with 14 bases between them. The CDR3 sequence is 15 residues long. The CDR3 is CASSFHRGGTYEQYF. The DNA of the CDR3 is TGTGCCAGCAGTTTTCACCGGGGTGGGACCTACGAGCAGTACTTC.

The chain is built from TRBV28 and TRBJ2-7; weak D call: TRBD1 (5 bases). CDR3 length: 14 residues. The germline V gene encodes CDR1 MDHEN and CDR2 SYDVKM. V was trimmed by 2 bases and J by 2 bases, leaving 10 bases between them. The DNA of the CDR3 is TGTGCCAGCAGTTTAAGTGGCAGGGCCTACGAGCAGTACTTC. Translated: CASSLSGRAYEQYF.

The chain carries TRBV9 and TRBJ2-2; 9 bases match TRBD2. CDR1 and CDR2 (germline): SGDLS, YYNGEE. After removal of 4 bases from V and 5 bases from J, the junction contained 6 bases not matched to a gene. The CDR3 covers 15 residues. CDR3 DNA: TGTGCCAGCAGCCCGCGGGAGGGGGTAACCGGGGAGCTGTTTTTT. Residues: CASSPREGVTGELFF. Full variable domain (remainder filled in from reference TRBV9 and TRBJ2-2): DSGVTQTPKHLITATGQRVTLRCSPRSGDLSVYWYQQSLDQGLQFLIQYYNGEERAKGNILERFSAQQFPDLHSELNLSSLELGDSALYFCASSPREGVTGELFFGEGSRLTVL.